This T cell receptor (beta chain) was identified in a study of blood T cell repertoires in COVID-19. The protocol was immunoSEQ multiplex PCR, while the TCRdb copy is restricted to in-frame clones and leaves out a portion. The sample holds fewer than 700,000 clones, roughly nine tenths seen once. The germline CDR1 and CDR2 sequences are WSHSY and SAAADI. The CDR3 has 14 amino acids. The ends were cut back, 7 bases at V and 5 bases at J, with 17 bases in the middle. The sequence derives from a woman in her forties or fifties with COVID-19, enrolled during active disease. This sequence joins TRBV10-2 and TRBJ1-2, with D perhaps TRBD1 (6 bases). Sequencing was carried out using peripheral blood. CDR3 loop: CASKQRGGAYGYTF. In nucleotides, the CDR3 is TGCGCCAGCAAACAAAGGGGGGGCGCTTATGGCTACACCTTC.